This T cell receptor beta chain was sequenced for a study of PD-1 blockade in classical Hodgkin lymphoma. Concerning this clone itself: The antigen remains unidentified.

Germline CDR1 is SNHLY and CDR2 is FYNNEI. The CDR3 contains 13 residues. V dropped 6 bases and J dropped 4 bases, with 12 bases sitting between them. Each patient experienced a relapse that followed autologous stem cell transplantation, and brentuximab vedotin exposure varied. Responses achieved at best were complete response, partial response or progressive disease. Study-level points and caveats: Relapsed/refractory patients reportedly had the lowest baseline TCR diversity, below newly diagnosed patients, who were below healthy donors.

Produced via immunoSEQ multiplex PCR; TCRdb's table is partial and in-frame only. This sample carries tens of thousands of clones, about 86% of them seen once, and the ten largest clones take approximately 7.5%. Sequenced material: peripheral blood mononuclear cells (PBMCs), taken before the second cycle of nivolumab. This clonotype was sampled from a human donor with classical Hodgkin lymphoma. This chain links TRBV2 with TRBJ2-5, with D uncertain. CDR3 loop: CASRTPIGETQYF. The DNA of the CDR3 is TGTGCCAGCAGGACCCCCATCGGAGAGACCCAGTACTTC.